This TCR beta chain was sequenced for a study of blood T cell repertoires in COVID-19 (TCRdb year 2020). Looking at the study overall: Collaborator samples came from the United States, Italy and Spain and covered acute and convalescent phases of COVID-19. The prospective study material was composed of cDNA or gDNA derived from T cells, B-cell-depleted T cells, or PBMCs. Subjects who had been exposed to COVID-19, were actively infected with it, or had recovered from it provided the deeply sampled blood TCRbeta repertoires that made up the dataset. A freely available public database, intended as a resource for researchers studying the immune response to SARS-CoV-2, is where the repertoires were released. The samples were drawn from two sources: the first 160 participants of the ongoing ImmuneRACE study, and fewer than 1,500 subjects contributed by 6 global collaborators. A de-identified subject ID, COVID-19 status, age in years and sex were almost always included in the sample metadata. Where available, HLA class I and class II types were obtained from metadata supplied by the sample provider rather than from assay-based typing. What the research found in general, with its limitations: How much clinical and demographic metadata was included differed by source and by participant, and the metadata was provided uncurated.

One collaborating source in Seattle enrolled patients during active infection and followed them longitudinally through the course of disease. Each collaborating institution followed its own protocols to collect whole blood in K2EDTA tubes. For TCRbeta analysis, collaborators shipped samples in one of three forms: frozen whole blood, isolated PBMCs, or DNA extracted from either of those sample types. Deletion took 5 bases off V and 10 bases off J, with a span of 14 bases between the germline ends. For CDR1 and CDR2, the germline V gene (reference sequence) lists MNHEY and SMNVEV. From the cysteine up to the phenylalanine, the CDR3 has a length of 13 residues. The kept DNA is CDR3 alone, 39 bases in frame from the first base. TCRbeta CDR3 regions were amplified from genomic DNA by means of the immunoSEQ Assay, a bias-controlled multiplex PCR. For the original study's pipeline: The number of nucleated cells in each sample was estimated by amplification of reference gene primers within the assay. To quantify the absolute abundance of each unique TCRbeta CDR3 rearrangement, sequence reads were collapsed and filtered. For each sample, productive Simpson clonality was calculated as the square root of Simpson's diversity index across productive rearrangements. TCRdb provides this immuneACCESS table in a form limited to in-frame rearrangements. Some clones are lacking; in checked studies, under half of them reflect an unresolved V gene, and why the rest are absent is not known. The V and J calls and the clone size are those of that table, but D and trimming were determined from the DNA. This sample is represented by fewer than 85,000 clones; about 74% of them were singletons. The top ten clones comprise about 2.1% of the sample.

Notes on this clone: Which antigen it targets is not known. Base-call qualities are not available, and no considerably larger clone is one nucleotide away.

This TCR came from a man aged 70-80 years with COVID-19, enrolled during active disease. Material: peripheral blood. Recombination connected TRBV27 to TRBJ1-4; 5 matching bases give a weak D call of TRBD1. The CDR3 corresponds to CASSRDRRVKLFF. DNA sequence: TGTGCCAGCAGTCGCGACAGAAGGGTAAAACTGTTTTTT.